Listed below are T cell receptor beta chains from one sample, sequenced in a study of blood T cells in healthy people across ages. One entry per CDR3 protein, called by TCRdb with MiXCR from the 5' RACE reads. In the table there are some 900,000 distinct CDR3 sequences, roughly 52% of which are singletons. Specimen: blood. These receptor sequences come from a young man in good health. CDR3s include the opening cysteine and the closing phenylalanine or tryptophan. Each record gives: V gene, J gene, CDR3 length, clone size, D gene, CDR3 protein, CDR3 DNA. D genes are given only for firm matches. The size entry is marked missing in some rows and otherwise reads once, few, many or a size class.

v_call: TRBV7-7
j_call: TRBJ2-5
cdr3_length: 16
clone_size: once
d_call: TRBD2
cdr3_aa: CASSLSLAGGVETQYF
cdr3_nt: TGTGCTAGCAGCTTATCCCTAGCGGGGGGAGTAGAGACCCAGTACTTC

v_call: TRBV11-2
j_call: TRBJ2-2
cdr3_length: 13
clone_size: .
d_call: .
cdr3_aa: CASSAGYTGELFF
cdr3_nt: TGTGCCAGCAGCGCCGGCTACACCGGGGAGCTGTTTTTT

v_call: TRBV2
j_call: TRBJ2-3
cdr3_length: 16
clone_size: few
d_call: .
cdr3_aa: CASSGAGAIRTDTQYF
cdr3_nt: TGTGCCAGCAGTGGGGCGGGGGCAATACGTACAGATACGCAGTATTTT

v_call: TRBV6-2/TRBV6-3
j_call: TRBJ2-1
cdr3_length: 12
clone_size: .
d_call: .
cdr3_aa: CASRSRRHEQFF
cdr3_nt: TGTGCCAGCAGGTCAAGACGGCATGAGCAGTTCTTC

v_call: TRBV6-1
j_call: TRBJ2-7
cdr3_length: 12
clone_size: .
d_call: .
cdr3_aa: CASSGSPSEQYF
cdr3_nt: TGTGCCAGCAGTGGAAGTCCTTCCGAGCAGTACTTC

v_call: TRBV3-1
j_call: TRBJ1-6
cdr3_length: 17
clone_size: .
d_call: TRBD1
cdr3_aa: CASSHVPGTGYNSPLHF
cdr3_nt: TGTGCCAGCAGCCATGTCCCCGGGACAGGGTATAATTCACCCCTCCACTTT

v_call: TRBV6-5
j_call: TRBJ2-7
cdr3_length: 15
clone_size: .
d_call: .
cdr3_aa: CASRDPVQGLWEQYF
cdr3_nt: TGTGCCAGCAGGGATCCGGTACAGGGTCTTTGGGAGCAGTACTTC

v_call: TRBV12-3/TRBV12-4
j_call: TRBJ2-5
cdr3_length: 15
clone_size: .
d_call: TRBD1
cdr3_aa: CASTNLGTGPSEQYF
cdr3_nt: TGTGCCAGCACTAACCTCGGGACAGGGCCTAGTGAGCAGTACTTC

v_call: TRBV21-1
j_call: TRBJ2-1
cdr3_length: 13
clone_size: few
d_call: .
cdr3_aa: CASSLAGVNEQFF
cdr3_nt: TGTGCCAGCAGCCTAGCGGGGGTTAATGAGCAGTTCTTC

v_call: TRBV7-2
j_call: TRBJ1-4
cdr3_length: 16
clone_size: .
d_call: .
cdr3_aa: CASSLGYITTNEKLFF
cdr3_nt: TGTGCCAGCAGCTTAGGATACATAACAACTAATGAAAAACTGTTTTTT

v_call: TRBV20-1
j_call: TRBJ2-3
cdr3_length: 15
clone_size: .
d_call: TRBD2
cdr3_aa: CSARDGAGGGYTQYF
cdr3_nt: TGCAGTGCTAGAGATGGGGCGGGGGGGGGATATACGCAGTATTTT

v_call: TRBV6-5
j_call: TRBJ2-7
cdr3_length: 14
clone_size: .
d_call: TRBD1
cdr3_aa: CASSRDRATYEQYF
cdr3_nt: TGTGCCAGCAGTCGGGACAGGGCGACCTACGAGCAGTACTTC

v_call: TRBV3-1
j_call: TRBJ2-7
cdr3_length: 15
clone_size: few
d_call: .
cdr3_aa: CASSPVARGPYEQYF
cdr3_nt: TGTGCCAGCAGCCCCGTTGCTCGGGGACCCTACGAGCAGTACTTC

v_call: TRBV7-9
j_call: TRBJ2-4
cdr3_length: 15
clone_size: .
d_call: TRBD1
cdr3_aa: CASRQTGGAFNIQYF
cdr3_nt: TGTGCCAGCAGACAAACAGGGGGCGCTTTTAACATTCAGTACTTC

v_call: TRBV4-1
j_call: TRBJ1-1
cdr3_length: 13
clone_size: few
d_call: .
cdr3_aa: CASSQKINTEAFF
cdr3_nt: TGCGCCAGCAGCCAAAAAATTAACACTGAAGCTTTCTTT

v_call: TRBV5-1
j_call: TRBJ2-3
cdr3_length: 15
clone_size: few
d_call: .
cdr3_aa: CASQRQGSSTDTQYF
cdr3_nt: TGCGCCAGCCAAAGGCAAGGGTCTAGCACAGATACGCAGTATTTT

v_call: TRBV20-1
j_call: TRBJ2-6
cdr3_length: 16
clone_size: .
d_call: .
cdr3_aa: CSASQGGLSGANVLTF
cdr3_nt: TGCAGTGCTAGTCAGGGGGGATTGTCTGGGGCCAACGTCCTGACTTTC

v_call: TRBV11-2
j_call: TRBJ1-2
cdr3_length: 14
clone_size: .
d_call: .
cdr3_aa: CASRPRAGGGGYTF
cdr3_nt: TGTGCCAGCAGACCTAGGGCGGGGGGCGGAGGCTACACCTTC

v_call: TRBV29-1
j_call: TRBJ1-2
cdr3_length: 10
clone_size: many
d_call: .
cdr3_aa: CSVDRSGYTF
cdr3_nt: TGCAGCGTTGACAGGTCTGGCTACACCTTC

v_call: TRBV3-1
j_call: TRBJ2-3
cdr3_length: 16
clone_size: few
d_call: TRBD2
cdr3_aa: CASSQVAGGPSDTQYF
cdr3_nt: TGTGCCAGCAGCCAAGTAGCGGGGGGGCCGTCAGATACGCAGTATTTT

v_call: TRBV7-2
j_call: TRBJ2-7
cdr3_length: 16
clone_size: .
d_call: .
cdr3_aa: CASSHTGVFRGDEQYF
cdr3_nt: TGTGCCAGCAGTCATACCGGGGTTTTTCGCGGGGACGAGCAGTACTTC

v_call: TRBV9
j_call: TRBJ2-1
cdr3_length: 14
clone_size: .
d_call: .
cdr3_aa: CASSPGQNYNEQFF
cdr3_nt: TGTGCCAGCAGCCCTGGACAGAACTACAATGAGCAGTTCTTC

v_call: TRBV4-1
j_call: TRBJ2-1
cdr3_length: 13
clone_size: few
d_call: .
cdr3_aa: CASSLPHGVEQFF
cdr3_nt: TGCGCCAGCAGTCTACCTCACGGGGTTGAGCAGTTCTTC

v_call: TRBV29-1
j_call: TRBJ2-3
cdr3_length: 12
clone_size: many
d_call: .
cdr3_aa: CSASTLTDTQYF
cdr3_nt: TGCAGCGCCAGTACCCTCACAGATACGCAGTATTTT

v_call: TRBV6-5
j_call: TRBJ1-6
cdr3_length: 17
clone_size: .
d_call: .
cdr3_aa: CASSYSSGGAYNSPLHF
cdr3_nt: TGTGCCAGCAGTTACTCATCGGGGGGTGCCTATAATTCACCCCTCCACTTT

v_call: TRBV20-1
j_call: TRBJ2-3
cdr3_length: 16
clone_size: few
d_call: .
cdr3_aa: CSARLKGNPSTDTQYF
cdr3_nt: TGCAGTGCCAGGTTGAAGGGGAATCCTAGCACAGATACGCAGTATTTT